This record concerns one T cell receptor (beta chain) sequence. This clone's antigen is unknown. Per-nucleotide qualities are absent, and no much larger clonotype sits a single base away. The data belong to a study of radiotherapy plus CTLA-4 blockade in lung cancer (dated by TCRdb to the late 2010s). For the study in its entirety: Objective responses were observed in approximately 19% of enrolled patients, and disease control was achieved in about 32%. The research as a whole found: After treatment with radiotherapy and ipilimumab, TCR clones that came from tumors expanded in the peripheral blood. The strongest predictors of response, as reported, were early dynamic changes in blood T cell clones along with a rise in serum interferon-beta after radiation.

To prepare the library, the immunoSEQ multiplex PCR assay was applied. TCRdb's version of the immuneACCESS table is confined to in-frame rearrangements and falls short of the full clone set. An unresolved V gene accounts for under half of the shortfall where checked; the remainder is of unknown origin. The sample yields some 30,000 clones; approximately 78% were counted once. Around 24% of the sample goes to the ten largest clones. Focal radiation therapy combined with CTLA-4 blockade (ipilimumab) was tested in patients with chemo-refractory metastatic non-small-cell lung cancer. V and J lose 2 bases and 9 bases, and a span of 10 bases separates them. The CDR3 measures 11 amino acids from cysteine to phenylalanine. The kept DNA is CDR3 alone, 33 bases in frame from the first base. In the germline V gene (reference sequence), CDR1 corresponds to DFQATT and CDR2 to SNEGSKA.

Source: peripheral blood, taken from a patient treated with radiotherapy plus ipilimumab. This receptor was obtained from a human donor with non-small cell lung cancer that progressed on radiotherapy plus ipilimumab. The sequence joins TRBV20-1 to TRBJ2-5; perhaps TRBD2 is the D gene, with 5 bases matching. The CDR3 region: CSARTSGPQYF. The DNA sequence follows: TGCAGTGCTAGAACTAGTGGCCCCCAGTACTTC.